This T cell receptor (beta chain) is from a study of T cells in Graves' hyperthyroidism and ophthalmopathy. Study-level background: Once the initial diagnosis was made, peripheral blood was obtained before any treatment. Study results and limitations: Blood held most thyroid clonotypes expanded above 0.001 frequency. With a median lead of approximately six months before onset, the model predicted ophthalmopathy.

This CDR3 is 11 amino acids long. In germline, CDR1 is GTSNPN, CDR2 SVGIG (reference sequence). Between the trimmed V and J ends, which lost 2 bases and 0 bases, there was a span of 2 bases. RNA transcripts gave rise to amplified TCR beta CDR3 regions. The primer set for the first-round RT-PCR of the TCR CDR3 was HTBI. TCRdb analysed the multiplex PCR reads with MiXCR anew, one entry per CDR3 protein. The table records more than 450,000 distinct CDR3 sequences, nearly 20% of them present only once. Lactation, pregnancy, other autoimmune disease or uncontrolled infection excluded patients. Worth noting for this clonotype: Its antigen is as yet unknown.

The V and J genes are TRBV30 and TRBJ2-7; unclear D gene. The specimen was blood. This receptor was taken from a man aged 35 to 55 with Graves' ophthalmopathy. The CDR3 nucleotides are TGTGCCTGGAGTTCCTCCTACGAGCAGTACTTC. This codes for CAWSSSYEQYF. Based on the CDR3 plus reference TRBV30 and TRBJ2-7, the full variable domain is SQTIHQWPATLVQPVGSPLSLECTVEGTSNPNLYWYRQAAGRGLQLLFYSVGIGQISSEVPQNLSASRPQDRQFILSSKKLLLSDSGFYLCAWSSSYEQYFGPGTRLTVT.